What follows are 26 T cell receptor beta chains derived from one specimen sequenced in a study of cytomegalovirus exposure and HLA in healthy donors. Clones were sequenced by immunoSEQ multiplex PCR, and TCRdb holds only the in-frame ones, with some missing. There are 82,000 or so clones in the sample; 85% to 95% occur only once, and 0.55% to 0.75% lies in the top ten. The sample was PBMCs. These receptors were collected from a woman aged 18-29 years in good health and CMV-seronegative.

The chain combines TRBV7-2 with TRBJ2-5; possibly TRBD2 for D (6 bases). Trimming pared 1 base from V and 6 bases from J, leaving 27 bases between. This CDR3 has 19 amino acids. Per the germline V gene, CDR1 is SGHTA and CDR2 is FQGNSA. The CDR3 sequence is CASSLVGSGAGSGGKTQYF. CDR3 nucleotide sequence: TGTGCCAGCAGCTTAGTGGGTTCCGGTGCGGGATCGGGCGGAAAGACCCAGTACTTC.

This clone was detected only a few times. The V gene is TRBV28, the J gene TRBJ2-5; D is possibly TRBD2 (7 bases). Germline CDR1 reads MDHEN; CDR2 reads SYDVKM. The V gene lost 7 bases and the J gene lost 5 bases, with 14 bases spanning the gap. The CDR3 has 13 amino acids. In nucleotides, the CDR3 is TGTGCCAGCAACATAAGGGGGGGGGAGACCCAGTACTTC. Its translation: CASNIRGGETQYF. Based on the CDR3 plus reference TRBV28 and TRBJ2-5, the full variable domain is DVKVTQSSRYLVKRTGEKVFLECVQDMDHENMFWYRQDPGLGLRLIYFSYDVKMKEKGDIPEGYSVSREKKERFSLILESASTNQTSMYLCASNIRGGETQYFGPGTRLLVL.

The J gene is TRBJ2-1, the V gene TRBV5-1; 10 positions match TRBD2. CDR1 is SGHRS, CDR2 YFSETQ, per germline. V was clipped by 0 bases and J by 9 bases; unmatched bases: 3. The CDR3 runs 14 residues. This chain's CDR3 is CASSLERGGVEQFF. DNA of the CDR3: TGCGCCAGCAGCTTGGAGCGGGGGGGTGTTGAGCAGTTCTTC.

V usage is TRBV5-6 and J usage is TRBJ1-5; D unclear. The CDR3 loop spans 14 amino acids. CDR1 is SGHDT and CDR2 is YYEEEE in the germline V gene. Deletions cut 0 bases from V and 6 bases from J, with 10 bases between. DNA for the CDR3: TGTGCCAGCAGCTTGGATGGAGGGTCTCAGCCCCAGCATTTT. It specifies CASSLDGGSQPQHF. The complete variable domain, with remaining parts taken from reference TRBV5-6 and TRBJ1-5, reads DAGVTQSPTHLIKTRGQQVTLRCSPKSGHDTVSWYQQALGQGPQFIFQYYEEEERQRGNFPDRFSGHQFPNYSSELNVNALLLGDSALYLCASSLDGGSQPQHFGDGTRLSIL.

The chain employs TRBV28 and TRBJ1-2; 10 positions match TRBD1. With V trimmed by 4 bases and J by 2 bases, 13 bases remained unmatched. CDR3 size: 18 residues. Germline V gene lookup returns CDR1 MDHEN and CDR2 SYDVKM. The CDR3: CASSSSTGGLGWNYGYTF. The DNA of the CDR3 is TGTGCCAGCAGTTCATCGACAGGGGGCCTTGGGTGGAACTATGGCTACACCTTC.

The rearrangement uses TRBV30 and TRBJ1-5, with D uncertain. Per the germline V gene, CDR1 is GTSNPN and CDR2 is SVGIG (reference sequence). The CDR3 loop spans 12 amino acids. Trimming stripped 2 bases from V and 5 bases from J, with 7 bases between. CDR3 in amino acids: CAWSREDQPQHF. DNA of the CDR3: TGTGCCTGGAGTCGGGAGGATCAGCCCCAGCATTTT.

The V and J genes are TRBV28 and TRBJ2-7; D might be TRBD1 (6 bases). Trimming took 1 base from V and 9 from J, leaving 10 bases between them. This CDR3 has 12 residues. Germline CDR1 and CDR2: MDHEN and SYDVKM. The CDR3 region has the DNA TGTGCCAGCAGTTTATATGGGGGCGGGCAGTACTTC. Protein: CASSLYGGGQYF.

The chain recombines TRBV7-6 with TRBJ2-5, with D hard to call. Germline V gene data show CDR1 as SGHVS and CDR2 as FNYEAQ. CDR3 size: 14 residues. V was shortened by 8 bases and J by 1 base, with 14 bases between the two germline ends. CDR3: CASGLRGSQETQYF. In DNA form, the CDR3 reads TGTGCCAGCGGGTTGCGAGGTTCCCAAGAGACCCAGTACTTC.

The chain combines TRBV7-2 with TRBJ2-7; 8 bases line up with TRBD2. The V and J ends lost 1 base and 9 bases, in that order; junction bases with no gene match: 8. Looked up from germline, CDR1 is SGHTA and CDR2 is FQGNSA. This CDR3 spans 14 amino acids. CDR3 protein: CASSLESGRGWQYF. The CDR3 bases are TGTGCCAGCAGCTTAGAAAGCGGGAGAGGGTGGCAGTACTTC.

The chain has TRBV20-1 and TRBJ1-2; possible D gene TRBD1, 5 bases. The CDR3 extends over 10 amino acids. Per the germline V gene, CDR1 is DFQATT and CDR2 is SNEGSKA (reference sequence). V lost 6 bases and J lost 4, with 6 bases in between. CDR3 protein: CSARVYGYTF. The CDR3, as DNA: TGCAGTGCCAGGGTCTATGGCTACACCTTC.

This sequence joins TRBV9 and TRBJ1-2, with D perhaps TRBD1 (5 bases). The CDR3 length is 15 residues. CDR1 and CDR2 (germline): SGDLS, YYNGEE. V shed 2 bases and J shed 6 bases, with 17 bases lying between them. In DNA, the CDR3 is TGTGCCAGCAGCGTGTCAGGCGGGGGGTCGGATGGCTACACCTTC. Amino acid sequence: CASSVSGGGSDGYTF.

This chain uses TRBV5-4 with TRBJ2-5, with D perhaps TRBD2 (5 bases). The V end lost 5 bases, the J end lost 0 bases, and 8 bases lay between the germline ends. Per the germline V gene, CDR1 is SGHNT and CDR2 is YYREEE (reference sequence). This CDR3 spans 13 amino acids. The CDR3 is CASSSGYQETQYF. In DNA form, the CDR3 reads TGTGCCAGCAGTTCGGGATACCAAGAGACCCAGTACTTC.

The rearrangement links TRBV7-2 to TRBJ1-1, with 7 nucleotides matching TRBD1. V lost 5 bases, J lost 4 bases, and 7 bases stayed unmatched. Per the germline V gene, CDR1 is SGHTA and CDR2 is FQGNSA. This CDR3 is built from 14 residues. The CDR3 nucleotides are TGTGCCAGCAGCCTGACAGGGAGGAGCACTGAAGCTTTCTTT. This sequence encodes CASSLTGRSTEAFF.

The chain employs TRBV28 and TRBJ2-1, with D possibly TRBD1 on 5 matching bases. V lost 6 bases to trimming and J lost 8 bases, with 11 bases between them. The CDR3 is 12 amino acids. Per germline, CDR1 MDHEN and CDR2 SYDVKM. The CDR3 loop reads CASRTVGHEQFF. The CDR3 DNA reads as TGTGCCAGCAGGACCGTGGGGCATGAGCAGTTCTTC.

The chain couples TRBV10-3 to TRBJ2-5; 16 nucleotides agree with TRBD2. V dropped 7 bases and J dropped 5; count of bases not matched to a gene: 4. This CDR3 has 15 amino acids. The germline CDR1 and CDR2 sequences are ENHRY and SYGVKD. CDR3 sequence (DNA): TGTGCCATCAAGGGGACTAGCGGGGGGGGTGAGACCCAGTACTTC. This codes for CAIKGTSGGGETQYF.

This rearrangement joins TRBV27 to TRBJ1-4; D unresolved. Trimming took off 3 bases at V and 7 bases at J, with 6 bases between the two ends. The CDR3 spans 12 residues. CDR1 and CDR2 (germline): MNHEY, SMNVEV (reference sequence). CDR3 DNA sequence: TGTGCCAGCAGTTTGGAGGGTGAAAAACTGTTTTTT. Its translation: CASSLEGEKLFF.

This chain uses TRBV25-1 with TRBJ1-6; a weak D match, TRBD1 (5 bases). Germline CDR1 is MGHDK and CDR2 is SYGVNS. This CDR3 contains 12 residues. Trimming left V 6 bases short and J 10 bases short, with 10 bases between. DNA for the CDR3: TGTGCCAGCAGAGTAGGGGAATCACCCCTCCACTTT. It specifies CASRVGESPLHF.

The chain has TRBV6-4 and TRBJ1-1, with D unclear. Germline values: CDR1 MRHNA, CDR2 SNTAGT. V dropped 2 bases and J dropped 2 bases, with 18 bases sitting between them. The CDR3 has 17 residues. CDR3 sequence (DNA): TGTGCCAGCAGTGACGTGGCAGGATGGGCGCTAAACACTGAAGCTTTCTTT. The encoded protein is CASSDVAGWALNTEAFF.

The V call is TRBV10-3, the J call TRBJ2-1; D might be TRBD2 (5 bases). Germline V CDR1 and CDR2: ENHRY, SYGVKD. The CDR3 extends over 14 amino acids. V was shortened by 10 bases and J by 6 bases, with 19 bases between the two germline ends. CDR3 sequence: CATEESGSGNEQFF. The DNA of the CDR3 is TGTGCCACAGAAGAATCGGGATCCGGCAATGAGCAGTTCTTC.

The chain is built from TRBV7-9 and TRBJ1-2, with 8 bases matching TRBD1. The CDR3 covers 14 residues. The V gene's germline CDR1 is SEHNR and CDR2 FQNEAQ (reference sequence). V lost 6 bases to trimming and J lost 6 bases; unmatched junction nucleotides: 9. CDR3: CASRSTGDLDGYTF. CDR3 coding DNA: TGTGCCAGCAGGTCGACAGGGGATTTGGATGGCTACACCTTC.

The CDR3 protein is CASNPSGGAGETQYF. The CDR3 bases are TGTGCCAGCAACCCTAGCGGGGGGGCTGGAGAGACCCAGTACTTC. V is TRBV7-2 and J is TRBJ2-5; 12 bases match TRBD2. The CDR3 covers 15 residues. With V trimmed by 7 bases and J by 4 bases, 7 bases remained unmatched. Germline V gene sequence: CDR1 SGHTA, CDR2 FQGNSA. The variable domain in full, with the rest retrieved from reference TRBV7-2 and TRBJ2-5, is GAGVSQSPSNKVTEKGKDVELRCDPISGHTALYWYRQSLGQGLEFLIYFQGNSAPDKSGLPSDRFSAERTGGSVSTLTIQRTQQEDSAVYLCASNPSGGAGETQYFGPGTRLLVL.

The chain links TRBV13 to TRBJ1-2; D is unresolved. V was trimmed by 0 bases and J by 6 bases, leaving 5 bases between them. Looked up from germline, CDR1 is PRHDT and CDR2 is FYEKMQ (reference sequence). This CDR3 is built from 12 residues. In DNA, the CDR3 is TGTGCCAGCAGCTTAGGGCAGAATGGCTACACCTTC. It specifies CASSLGQNGYTF.

The CDR3 sequence: CSVEVPGLAYNEQFF. The CDR3 coding sequence is TGCAGCGTCGAGGTTCCGGGACTAGCATACAATGAGCAGTTCTTC. The V gene is TRBV29-1, the J gene TRBJ2-1; 9 bases fit TRBD2. Germline values: CDR1 SQVTM, CDR2 ANQGSEA. The CDR3 spans 15 residues. With 6 bases clipped from V and 4 bases from J, the junction kept 10 bases outside the gene matches.

The chain has TRBV6-4 and TRBJ2-1, with D possibly being TRBD2 (6 bases). Trimming left V 4 bases short and J 2 bases short, with 12 bases between. The CDR3 sequence is 15 residues long. Germline V gives CDR1 MRHNA, CDR2 SNTAGT. The chain's CDR3 is CASSAPAGPYNEQFF. CDR3 nucleotides: TGTGCCAGCAGTGCCCCGGCGGGACCCTACAATGAGCAGTTCTTC.

This rearrangement joins TRBV19 to TRBJ1-3; D is ambiguous. Germline loops: CDR1 LNHDA, CDR2 SQIVND (reference sequence). CDR3 length: 15 residues. V was pared by 4 bases and J by 3 bases, with 13 bases between. CDR3 residues: CASSRGLWGGNTIYF. The CDR3 nucleotides are TGTGCCAGTAGTAGAGGGCTGTGGGGTGGAAACACCATATATTTT.

In DNA form, the CDR3 reads TGCGCCAGCAGCTCAGCAGCGGGGGGTACGGAGCAGTTCTTC. It encodes CASSSAAGGTEQFF. The gene calls are TRBV5-1 and TRBJ2-1; 9 nucleotides align to TRBD2. V lost 3 bases to trimming and J lost 10 bases; unmatched junction nucleotides: 8. Germline values: CDR1 SGHRS, CDR2 YFSETQ. The CDR3 is 14 amino acids. Together with reference TRBV5-1 and TRBJ2-1, the CDR3 gives the full variable domain: KAGVTQTPRYLIKTRGQQVTLSCSPISGHRSVSWYQQTPGQGLQFLFEYFSETQRNKGNFPGRFSGRQFSNSRSEMNVSTLELGDSALYLCASSSAAGGTEQFFGPGTRLTVL.